The 21 T cell receptor beta chains given below trace back to one sample, sequenced in a study of CD8 T cells in Susac syndrome. With random hexamers, reverse transcription was performed on about 0.5 to 1 ug of RNA. TCRdb reprocessed the immunoSEQ multiplex PCR reads with MiXCR, giving one entry per CDR3 protein. Of tens of thousands of distinct CDR3 sequences in the sample, 94% are singletons; the top ten hold around 0.94%. Sequencing was performed on CD8+ T cells from PBMCs. Every receptor here comes from a human donor with Susac syndrome.

The genes are TRBV6-5 and TRBJ1-1, with D possibly TRBD1 on 5 matching bases. The length of the CDR3 is 11 residues. V dropped 10 bases and J dropped 5 bases, with 11 bases sitting between them. Germline values: CDR1 MNHEY, CDR2 SVGAGI. The CDR3 sequence: CAIVWGTEAFF. The CDR3 DNA sequence: TGTGCCATAGTATGGGGGACTGAAGCTTTCTTT.

J is TRBJ2-7 and V is TRBV2; TRBD2 matches at 7 bases. The CDR3 totals 15 residues. V shed 5 bases, J shed 5 bases, and the junction held 12 bases outside the gene matches. Germline V gene data show CDR1 as SNHLY and CDR2 as FYNNEI. CDR3 DNA: TGTGCCAGCAGTATCGTTTTTTCGGGACTAAACGAGCAGTACTTC. Amino acids: CASSIVFSGLNEQYF.

V is TRBV4-2 and J is TRBJ1-1; a possible D gene is TRBD1 (5 bases). This CDR3 comprises 14 residues. The germline CDR1 and CDR2 sequences are LGHNA and YNFKEQ. The ends were cut back, 1 base at V and 6 bases at J, with 12 bases in the middle. CDR3 region: CASSQVTDYAEAFF. In DNA, the CDR3 is TGTGCCAGCAGCCAAGTGACAGATTATGCTGAAGCTTTCTTT.

The chain uses TRBV19 and TRBJ1-1; D gene unclear. The CDR3 covers 10 residues. Germline V gene lookup returns CDR1 LNHDA and CDR2 SQIVND (reference sequence). Trimming shortened V by 9 bases and J by 10 bases, and 12 bases separated the two germline ends. Here the CDR3 DNA reads TGTGCCAGCAGAGGTCCGGTAGCTTTCTTT. It yields the protein CASRGPVAFF.

The chain uses TRBV30 and TRBJ1-2; D remains unclear. The CDR3 length is 11 residues. From germline, CDR1 is GTSNPN and CDR2 SVGIG (reference sequence). V lost 5 bases, J lost 5 bases, and 9 bases lay in between. In DNA form, the CDR3 reads TGTGCCTGGTCGCCGGGTTATGGCTACACCTTC. This encodes CAWSPGYGYTF.

This chain joins TRBV5-6 and TRBJ2-7; D is uncertain. This CDR3 has 17 amino acids. Germline lookup yields CDR1 SGHDT and CDR2 YYEEEE. Deletions cut 2 bases from V and 0 bases from J, with 18 bases between. The DNA for the CDR3 is TGTGCCAGCAGCTTAGGTGCGGAAGTATTCCCCTCCTACGAGCAGTACTTC. Its translation is CASSLGAEVFPSYEQYF.

The gene calls are TRBV3-1 and TRBJ2-7; D may be TRBD1 (5 bases). The CDR3 is 15 residues long. V was trimmed by 1 base and J by 0 bases, leaving 10 bases between them. The germline V gene has CDR1 LGHDT and CDR2 YNNKEL (reference sequence). Here the CDR3 DNA reads TGTGCCAGCAGCCAAGCCCCGGACAACTCCTACGAGCAGTACTTC. Its translation: CASSQAPDNSYEQYF.

V usage is TRBV30 and J usage is TRBJ2-3; D unresolved. Deletions cut 1 base from V and 3 bases from J, with 14 bases between. This CDR3 has 15 residues. From germline, CDR1 is GTSNPN and CDR2 SVGIG (reference sequence). The CDR3 is CAWSGGRGYTDTQYF. The CDR3 DNA reads TGTGCCTGGAGTGGCGGACGAGGTTATACAGATACGCAGTATTTT.

The chain has TRBV12-2 and TRBJ2-7; the table gives TRBD1 as D, unverified against the DNA. TRBV12-2 is a pseudogene segment. The CDR3 sequence is 13 residues long. The CDR3 is CATNRQVNREQYF. In nucleotides, the CDR3 is TGTGCAACCAATAGACAGGTAAATCGCGAGCAGTACTTC.

This rearrangement joins TRBV27 to TRBJ2-5; no clear D gene. Trimming took 4 bases from V and 0 from J, leaving 18 bases between them. This CDR3 is 17 amino acids long. Germline V CDR1 and CDR2: MNHEY, SMNVEV (reference sequence). Here the CDR3 DNA reads TGTGCCAGCAGTTCAACCGGTCGTGAGTTCCACCAAGAGACCCAGTACTTC. This encodes CASSSTGREFHQETQYF.

The genes are TRBV7-2 and TRBJ2-5, with 7 bases lining up with TRBD2. The CDR3 loop spans 18 amino acids. The V and J ends lost 2 bases and 3 bases, in that order; junction bases with no gene match: 15. Germline CDR1 and CDR2: SGHTA and FQGNSA. The CDR3 here is CASSLWAQLGLAEETQYF. CDR3 DNA sequence: TGTGCCAGCAGCTTATGGGCCCAACTAGGGCTAGCGGAAGAGACCCAGTACTTC.

This chain connects TRBV5-6 to TRBJ1-1; D is ambiguous. Between the trimmed V and J ends, which lost 1 base and 8 bases, there was a span of 9 bases. There are 12 residues in the CDR3. Germline CDR1 and CDR2: SGHDT and YYEEEE. CDR3 sequence: CASSLSGGEAFF. The CDR3 DNA sequence: TGTGCCAGCAGCTTGTCGGGTGGAGAAGCTTTCTTT. Using reference TRBV5-6 and TRBJ1-1 for the parts outside the CDR3, the full variable domain is DAGVTQSPTHLIKTRGQQVTLRCSPKSGHDTVSWYQQALGQGPQFIFQYYEEEERQRGNFPDRFSGHQFPNYSSELNVNALLLGDSALYLCASSLSGGEAFFGQGTRLTVV.

The genes are TRBV6-2 or TRBV6-3 and TRBJ2-7, with D possibly being TRBD1 (6 bases). CDR3 length equals 13 residues. Per the germline V gene, CDR1 is MNHEY and CDR2 is SVGEGT. V dropped 4 bases and J dropped 4 bases, with 11 bases sitting between them. CDR3 sequence (DNA): TGTGCCAGCAGTTGGGGACATAAGTACGAGCAGTACTTC. It encodes CASSWGHKYEQYF.

The chain links TRBV15 to TRBJ2-1; D not resolved. The length of the CDR3 is 15 residues. In germline, CDR1 is LNHNV, CDR2 YYDKDF (reference sequence). V was pared by 0 bases and J by 2 bases, with 8 bases between. CDR3 region: CATSREGPTYNEQFF. In DNA form, the CDR3 reads TGTGCCACCAGCAGAGAAGGGCCTACCTACAATGAGCAGTTCTTC.

This chain connects TRBV7-3 to TRBJ2-5; possibly TRBD2 for D (6 bases). V was trimmed by 3 bases and J by 0 bases, leaving 8 bases between them. CDR3 length: 14 residues. The germline gives CDR1 SGHTA, CDR2 FQGTGA. CDR3 DNA sequence: TGTGCCAGCAGCTTTGGCGGGAACCAAGAGACCCAGTACTTC. It encodes CASSFGGNQETQYF. Full variable domain (rest looked up from reference TRBV7-3 and TRBJ2-5): GAGVSQTPSNKVTEKGKYVELRCDPISGHTALYWYRQSLGQGPEFLIYFQGTGAADDSGLPNDRFFAVRPEGSVSTLKIQRTERGDSAVYLCASSFGGNQETQYFGPGTRLLVL.

The chain has TRBV14 and TRBJ2-7; no clear D. The CDR3 loop spans 12 amino acids. V dropped 5 bases and J dropped 2 bases, with 7 bases sitting between them. Germline loops: CDR1 SGHDN, CDR2 FVKESK. The CDR3 region is CASSISPYEQYF. In DNA form, the CDR3 reads TGTGCCAGCAGCATTAGCCCCTACGAGCAGTACTTC.

The chain couples TRBV29-1 to TRBJ2-7; D might be TRBD1 (5 bases). Germline CDR1 is SQVTM and CDR2 is ANQGSEA. The germline V and J ends were trimmed by 2 bases and 0 bases, with 11 bases remaining between them. CDR3 length equals 14 residues. The DNA for the CDR3 is TGCAGCGTTGAACAACAGGAAAACTCCTACGAGCAGTACTTC. It encodes CSVEQQENSYEQYF.

V is TRBV28 and J is TRBJ1-6, with no clear D. This CDR3 contains 15 residues. The germline V and J ends were trimmed by 7 bases and 3 bases, with 13 bases remaining between them. Germline values: CDR1 MDHEN, CDR2 SYDVKM. The CDR3 here is CASTAAQNYNSPLHF. Here the CDR3 DNA reads TGTGCCAGCACCGCCGCACAAAACTATAATTCACCCCTCCACTTT.

The chain has TRBV5-1 and TRBJ2-1; tentatively, D is TRBD2 (6 bases). Germline CDR1 SGHRS, CDR2 YFSETQ. V was cut by 7 bases and J by 6 bases, with 14 bases left in between. The CDR3 spans 13 residues. CDR3: CASGGAGGNEQFF. The CDR3 bases are TGCGCCAGCGGGGGTGCCGGGGGCAATGAGCAGTTCTTC.

V is TRBV3-1 and J is TRBJ2-5; perhaps D is TRBD1 or TRBD2 (6 bases each). V shed 0 bases and J shed 5 bases, with 10 bases lying between them. Germline CDR1 reads LGHDT; CDR2 reads YNNKEL (reference sequence). The CDR3 has 14 residues. The CDR3 DNA reads TGTGCCAGCAGCCAAGAAGGGGGGCTGGAGACCCAGTACTTC. This translates into CASSQEGGLETQYF.

This clonotype was recorded only once. The chain recombines TRBV7-9 with TRBJ2-7; TRBD1 matches at 8 bases. V trimming: 1 base; J trimming: 7 bases; junction bases outside the gene matches: 6. Germline V CDR1 and CDR2: SEHNR, FQNEAQ (reference sequence). The CDR3 extends over 14 amino acids. The CDR3 protein is CASSLGDRSLEQYF. The CDR3 DNA follows: TGTGCCAGCAGCTTAGGGGACAGGAGCCTAGAGCAGTACTTC. Variable domain in full (rest from reference TRBV7-9 and TRBJ2-7): DTGVSQNPRHKITKRGQNVTFRCDPISEHNRLYWYRQTLGQGPEFLTYFQNEAQLEKSRLLSDRFSAERPKGSFSTLEIQRTEQGDSAMYLCASSLGDRSLEQYFGPGTRLTVT.